This TCR beta chain was found in a study of shared clonotypes between healthy human individuals. Adult donors, all healthy and HIV-negative, had no recent acute infections or vaccinations. How the authors handled the data: ImmunoSEQ sequences covered only the junction and lacked quality scores; filtering therefore differed. This table comes from immunoSEQ multiplex PCR, and its TCRdb copy is limited to in-frame clones, with some not included. Clone size and V and J calls were adopted from that table, with D and trimming inferred from the DNA. Of 1.4 million to 1.5 million clones in the sample, more than 95% are singletons; the top ten hold roughly 1.2%. The CDR3 consists of 13 residues. Germline V gene lookup returns CDR1 SGHTA and CDR2 FQGNSA. V was trimmed by 5 bases and J by 1 base, leaving 5 bases between them.

Sequencing was performed on naive CD4+ T cells sorted from blood. This sample's subset: CD45RA+ positively selected. The chain couples TRBV7-2 to TRBJ2-2; no reliable D call. The clonotype comes from a man aged 25-40 years in good health. The CDR3 nucleotides are TGTGCCAGCAGCAGCTGGAACACCGGGGAGCTGTTTTTT. It translates to CASSSWNTGELFF.